The 17 T cell receptor beta chains reported below all come from one sample, sequenced in a study of shared clonotypes between healthy human individuals. Sequenced by immunoSEQ multiplex PCR; TCRdb stores in-frame clones only, minus some. The sample carries roughly 2 million clones, more than 90% recorded once. What was sequenced was naive CD4+ T cells sorted from blood. Sample subset: CD45RA+ positively selected. Source of these receptors: a man aged 18 to 30 in good health.

J is TRBJ2-2 and V is TRBV6-6, with a tentative D call TRBD2 (5 bases). CDR1 is MNHNY and CDR2 is SVGAGI in the germline V gene (reference sequence). This CDR3 is 15 amino acids long. V was shortened by 4 bases and J by 1 base, with 10 bases between the two germline ends. CDR3 residues: CASSFEGRNTGELFF. CDR3 bases: TGTGCCAGCAGTTTTGAGGGCCGGAACACCGGGGAGCTGTTTTTT.

DNA of the CDR3: TGTGCCAGCAGCCAAGTAGGTCAAGGGGCAGATACGCAGTATTTT. It is translated as CASSQVGQGADTQYF. The chain employs TRBV4-2 and TRBJ2-3; D is perhaps TRBD1 (5 bases). The length of the CDR3 is 15 residues. CDR1 is LGHNA and CDR2 is YNFKEQ in the germline V gene. Trimming left V 1 base short and J 4 bases short, with 12 bases between.

A note on this clone: The same CDR3 arises from other DNA sequences in this sample as well. The chain recombines TRBV11-2 with TRBJ2-1, with 9 bases identical to TRBD2. Germline V gene lookup returns CDR1 SGHAT and CDR2 FQNNGV. J was trimmed by 7 bases and V by 5 bases; bases with no gene match: 6. This CDR3 has 14 residues. The CDR3 nucleotides read TGTGCCAGCAGCCCGGGCCTAGCGGGAAATGAGCAGTTCTTC. Translating gives CASSPGLAGNEQFF.

The chain uses TRBV16 and TRBJ1-2, with a weak D call TRBD1 (6 bases). The V gene's germline CDR1 is KGHSY and CDR2 FQNENV. The CDR3 loop spans 14 amino acids. Trimming took 4 bases from V and 4 from J, leaving 13 bases between them. Written as DNA, the CDR3 is TGTGCCAGCAGCCGACGGACAGACTCCTATGGCTACACCTTC. This gives the protein CASSRRTDSYGYTF.

A single count supports this clone. The chain carries TRBV4-1 and TRBJ2-3, with 9 bases identical to TRBD2. V gave up 2 bases and J gave up 0 bases; unmatched junction bases: 6. This CDR3 is 17 amino acids long. CDR1 is MGHRA, CDR2 YSYEKL, per germline. This CDR3 is CASSQKRLADSTDTQYF. In DNA form, the CDR3 reads TGCGCCAGCAGCCAAAAACGACTAGCGGACAGCACAGATACGCAGTATTTT.

The chain combines TRBV6-1 with TRBJ1-2, with D uncertain. The ends were cut back, 2 bases at V and 4 bases at J, with 17 bases in the middle. CDR3 length: 16 residues. Germline V CDR1 and CDR2: MNHNS, SASEGT. This CDR3 is CASSERRVNTAYGYTF. In DNA form, the CDR3 reads TGTGCCAGCAGTGAACGGAGGGTGAACACTGCCTATGGCTACACCTTC.

The rearrangement links TRBV11-3 to TRBJ2-3; D is tentatively TRBD1 or TRBD2 (5 bases each). The CDR3 extends over 16 amino acids. Trimming shortened V by 6 bases and J by 2 bases, and 18 bases separated the two germline ends. Germline loops: CDR1 SGHNT, CDR2 YENEEA. CDR3 sequence (DNA): TGTGCCAGCAGTACAGGCCGGGACCCCATCACAGATACGCAGTATTTT. Translated: CASSTGRDPITDTQYF. The whole variable domain, filled in from reference TRBV11-3 and TRBJ2-3, reads EAGVVQSPRYKIIEKKQPVAFWCNPISGHNTLYWYLQNLGQGPELLIRYENEEAVDDSQLPKDRFSAERLKGVDSTLKIQPAELGDSAVYLCASSTGRDPITDTQYFGPGTRLTVL.

This rearrangement joins TRBV6-1 to TRBJ1-5, with D maybe TRBD1 (5 bases). V shed 5 bases and J shed 2 bases, with 13 bases lying between them. CDR1 is MNHNS, CDR2 SASEGT, per germline. CDR3 length: 15 amino acids. DNA of the CDR3: TGTGCCAGCAGTCCCGGGGGAATTGGCAATCAGCCCCAGCATTTT. This gives the protein CASSPGGIGNQPQHF.

The chain links TRBV5-1 to TRBJ1-4; D is possibly TRBD1 (6 bases). The germline V gene encodes CDR1 SGHRS and CDR2 YFSETQ. CDR3 length equals 16 residues. The V end was cut by 2 bases, the J end by 3 bases, with 14 bases between. The CDR3 region is CASSFGSGGSNEKLFF. The DNA for the CDR3 is TGCGCCAGCAGCTTTGGGTCCGGGGGCTCTAATGAAAAACTGTTTTTT. The full variable domain, in which reference TRBV5-1 and TRBJ1-4 provide the parts outside the CDR3, is KAGVTQTPRYLIKTRGQQVTLSCSPISGHRSVSWYQQTPGQGLQFLFEYFSETQRNKGNFPGRFSGRQFSNSRSEMNVSTLELGDSALYLCASSFGSGGSNEKLFFGSGTQLSVL.

Only one count was recorded for this clone. This chain uses TRBV9 with TRBJ2-3, with TRBD2 matching over 7 bases. The CDR3 totals 15 residues. V trimming: 3 bases; J trimming: 5 bases; junction bases outside the gene matches: 9. The germline CDR1 and CDR2 sequences are SGDLS and YYNGEE. The CDR3 protein is CASSAGDYGVDTQYF. The CDR3 bases are TGTGCCAGCAGCGCGGGGGACTACGGGGTAGATACGCAGTATTTT.

The chain has TRBV28 and TRBJ1-2; D unresolved. The CDR3 has 13 amino acids. The germline CDR1 and CDR2 sequences are MDHEN and SYDVKM. Trimming took off 7 bases at V and 6 bases at J, with 15 bases between the two ends. CDR3 sequence: CASNAGANHGYTF. In nucleotides, the CDR3 is TGTGCCAGCAATGCAGGCGCAAACCATGGCTACACCTTC.

The V gene is TRBV7-8, the J gene TRBJ2-2; TRBD2 agrees at 8 bases. The germline V gene has CDR1 SGHVS and CDR2 FQNEAQ. The CDR3 runs to 19 residues. V lost 2 bases and J lost 1; bases outside the gene matches: 12. CDR3 bases: TGTGCCAGCAGCTTATCCGGCTTAGCGGGAACCGTGAACACCGGGGAGCTGTTTTTT. It codes for CASSLSGLAGTVNTGELFF.

The genes are TRBV5-1 and TRBJ2-7, with 7 nucleotides matching TRBD1. The CDR3 sequence is 16 residues long. Germline CDR1 reads SGHRS; CDR2 reads YFSETQ. V lost 1 base to trimming and J lost 6 bases; unmatched junction nucleotides: 13. DNA for the CDR3: TGCGCCAGCAGCTTGTCCTTGCGGTTCCCAGGGGGCGAGCAGTACTTC. Protein product: CASSLSLRFPGGEQYF. Full variable domain (outside the CDR3, taken from reference TRBV5-1 and TRBJ2-7): KAGVTQTPRYLIKTRGQQVTLSCSPISGHRSVSWYQQTPGQGLQFLFEYFSETQRNKGNFPGRFSGRQFSNSRSEMNVSTLELGDSALYLCASSLSLRFPGGEQYFGPGTRLTVT.

J is TRBJ1-2 and V is TRBV5-8; 7 nucleotides agree with TRBD1. Germline V gene lookup returns CDR1 SGHTS and CDR2 YDEGEE. With 2 bases clipped from V and 7 bases from J, the junction kept 11 bases outside the gene matches. The CDR3 extends over 15 amino acids. The CDR3 sequence: CASSFGGRGGSGYTF. DNA of the CDR3: TGTGCCAGCAGCTTTGGAGGCAGGGGGGGAAGTGGCTACACCTTC.

The gene calls are TRBV7-9 and TRBJ1-1; no firm D call. Between the trimmed V and J ends, which lost 2 bases and 0 bases, there was a span of 7 bases. The germline V gene encodes CDR1 SEHNR and CDR2 FQNEAQ (reference sequence). The CDR3 contains 14 residues. The CDR3 loop reads CASSLKGVNTEAFF. The CDR3 DNA reads as TGTGCCAGCAGCTTAAAAGGAGTGAACACTGAAGCTTTCTTT.

This clone was seen just once. The rearrangement uses TRBV14 and TRBJ2-2; D is possibly TRBD1 (6 bases). V was pared by 2 bases and J by 4 bases, with 8 bases between. CDR1 and CDR2 (germline): SGHDN, FVKESK. This CDR3 comprises 14 residues. CDR3 coding DNA: TGTGCCAGCAGCCAACGACAGGCCACCGGGGAGCTGTTTTTT. Residues: CASSQRQATGELFF.

The genes are TRBV6-5 and TRBJ1-6; tentatively, D is TRBD1 (6 bases). V was trimmed by 2 bases and J by 5 bases, leaving 10 bases between them. Germline values: CDR1 MNHEY, CDR2 SVGAGI. The CDR3 runs 15 residues. The CDR3 DNA reads as TGTGCCAGCAGTTACATCGGGGGCGATAATTCACCCCTCCACTTT. This encodes CASSYIGGDNSPLHF.